This is a list of T cell receptor beta chains from one sample in a study of T cell clones after liver transplantation. Produced via immunoSEQ multiplex PCR; TCRdb's table is partial and in-frame only. The data hold roughly 80,000 clones, with roughly 83% observed a single time. Sequences were derived from CD4+ T cells from blood, sampled at the 22-month timepoint. The receptor set was obtained from a human patient who received a liver transplant. Certain T cells may be donor cells from the graft. CDR3s include the opening cysteine and the closing phenylalanine or tryptophan. The D gene is left open where the match is weak. Some rows have no size entry. The others give once, few or many, or a class for an expanded clone.

cdr3_length,v_call,d_call,j_call,clone_size,cdr3_nt,cdr3_aa
15,TRBV18,-,TRBJ1-2,-,TGTGCCAGCTCACCACAGGGTAATGCTAACTATGGCTACACCTTC,CASSPQGNANYGYTF
14,TRBV30,-,TRBJ2-2,-,TGTGCCTGGAGTGCTGGGAGAAGCACCGGGGAGCTGTTTTTT,CAWSAGRSTGELFF
20,TRBV28,TRBD1,TRBJ1-1,-,TGTGCCAGCAGTTTGGGGTCCCCGACAGTTAACATAGCAGGGGGCACTGAAGCTTTCTTT,CASSLGSPTVNIAGGTEAFF
14,TRBV7-2,-,TRBJ1-2,-,TGTGCCAGCAGCTACCAGGCAGGGAAATATGGCTACACCTTC,CASSYQAGKYGYTF
14,TRBV2,TRBD1,TRBJ2-4,-,TGTGCCAGCACCCTAAAGACAGGGCAAAACATTCAGTACTTC,CASTLKTGQNIQYF
16,TRBV28,-,TRBJ2-5,-,TGTGCCAGCAGCTCTCCATACTATAGGGGAAAAGAGACCCAGTACTTC,CASSSPYYRGKETQYF
16,TRBV7-9,TRBD2,TRBJ2-7,many,TGTGCCAGCAGCTTAGCACTAGCGGGGGGAATATACGAGCAGTACTTC,CASSLALAGGIYEQYF
14,TRBV27,-,TRBJ1-2,-,TGTGCCAGCAGTTTCCAGGGAGATAACTATGGCTACACCTTC,CASSFQGDNYGYTF
16,TRBV9,-,TRBJ2-2,-,TGTGCCAGCAGCCAAATGTCGGGCGTCGCCACCGGGGAGCTGTTTTTT,CASSQMSGVATGELFF
14,TRBV28,-,TRBJ1-5,-,TGTGCCAGCATAATGGGACATCCAGGTCAGCCCCAGCATTTT,CASIMGHPGQPQHF
11,TRBV20-1,-,TRBJ2-5,-,TGCAGTGCTAGAGAACGGGTCCTACAGTACTTC,CSARERVLQYF
13,TRBV15,-,TRBJ2-5,-,TGTGCCACCAGCAGTCAGGGGCGAGAGACCCAGTACTTC,CATSSQGRETQYF
16,TRBV19,TRBD2,TRBJ2-3,few,TGTGCCAGTAGTGGGGCGGCTAGCGGGGTCACAGATACGCAGTATTTT,CASSGAASGVTDTQYF
16,TRBV11-2,-,TRBJ2-2,few,TGTGCCAGCAGCCCGGACTTCCTCGGGAACACCGGGGAGCTGTTTTTT,CASSPDFLGNTGELFF
14,TRBV18,-,TRBJ2-7,once,TGTGCCAGCTCGCCCGCTCAGCGAGCCAACGAGCAGTACTTC,CASSPAQRANEQYF
15,TRBV7-2,TRBD2,TRBJ2-3,-,TGTGCCAGCCCTAGCGGGGGGATGAGCACAGATACGCAGTATTTT,CASPSGGMSTDTQYF
11,TRBV7-2,-,TRBJ2-3,once,TGTGCCAGCAGCTTGAGAGATACGCAGTATTTT,CASSLRDTQYF
14,TRBV9,-,TRBJ1-5,-,TGTGCCAGCAGCGCGGGCCTGGGGGACGGGGCCCAGCATTTT,CASSAGLGDGAQHF